The present entry profiles one TCR beta chain with its context. What it binds is unknown. The total RNA that was extracted per sample amounted to at least 5 micrograms. This record comes from a study of blood T cells in healthy people across ages. Whole-study findings and limits: Roughly linear age-related decline in beta diversity appeared, significant by age about 40.

Then a second PCR, running about 7 to 11 cycles, was carried out with a sample-barcoded 5' primer and a J-beta primer mix. MiXCR, run by TCRdb on the 5' RACE reads, gives a single entry per CDR3 protein. The repertoire holds about 800,000 distinct CDR3 sequences, 20% to 30% seen once, with under 4.5% in the top ten. The CDR3 has 14 residues. Trimming at V came to 3 bases and at J to 5 bases, leaving 4 bases not matched to a gene. These data were also reused for a study on T cells of mothers and their children. Per that paper: Donation came from a few healthy Caucasian mothers together with their six children. All RNA that had been extracted was used for cDNA synthesis at around 1.4 ug per 15 ul.

The rearrangement links TRBV12-3 or TRBV12-4 to TRBJ2-7; 10 positions agree with TRBD1. The specimen sequenced was blood. The sequence derives from a boy younger than 18 in good health. The CDR3 is CASSFGDRGDEQYF. In nucleotides, the CDR3 is TGTGCCAGCAGTTTCGGGGACAGGGGCGACGAGCAGTACTTC.